This TCR beta chain stems from a study of CD8 T cells in ankylosing spondylitis. Remarks on this clonotype: Its antigen is currently unknown.

CDR1 is SGHRS and CDR2 is YFSETQ in the germline V gene. This CDR3 contains 15 residues. The ends were cut back, 5 bases at V and 2 bases at J, with 17 bases in the middle. Construction of TCR beta libraries was performed using quantitative 5'-RACE with molecular barcodes. TCRdb reprocessed the 5' RACE reads via MiXCR and lists one record per CDR3 protein. The data contain about 250,000 distinct CDR3 sequences, roughly a third of them singletons. Overall study results and limits: Apparently characteristic of ankylosing spondylitis blood was a TCR beta motif (fewer than ten highly homologous variants). The study looked at matched synovial fluid samples from ankylosing spondylitis patients. Disease-linked clones were reported to be significantly enriched there.

This TCR was recovered from a male donor with ankylosing spondylitis or in good health (not recorded which). The chain recombines TRBV5-1 with TRBJ2-7, with TRBD1 as a possible D gene (6 bases). The sample taken for sequencing was blood, either unsorted or a sorted T cell fraction (not recorded which). CDR3 loop: CASRSSPGVTYEQYF. CDR3 nucleotide sequence: TGCGCCAGCAGAAGTTCCCCAGGGGTTACCTACGAGCAGTACTTC.